Each of the 19 T cell receptor beta chains below was sequenced from the same sample in a study of blood T cell repertoires in COVID-19. Some clones are missing from TCRdb's copy, which holds only in-frame ones; the method was immunoSEQ multiplex PCR. The sample shows about 75,000 clones, roughly nine tenths of them seen only once. The sample comprised peripheral blood. The receptors were sampled from a human donor in a cohort sampled during active COVID-19.

The rearrangement uses TRBV21-1 and TRBJ1-2; the table calls TRBD1, which could not be checked here. TRBV21-1 is a pseudogene locus. The CDR3 is 14 amino acids. The CDR3: CASSKESGGYGYTF. As DNA, the CDR3 is TGTGCCAGCAGCAAAGAGTCAGGGGGCTATGGCTACACCTTC.

This clone was counted a few times. In DNA, the CDR3 is TGTGCCAGCAGTGAAACAGGGGTCCCCCGGCCCCAGCATTTT. Amino acid sequence: CASSETGVPRPQHF. The genes are TRBV28 and TRBJ1-5; TRBD1 matches at 7 bases. Germline trimming cut 5 bases from V and 9 bases from J; bases unmatched to any gene: 10. The CDR3 length is 14 residues. Germline V gene data show CDR1 as MDHEN and CDR2 as SYDVKM.

The chain is built from TRBV5-1 and TRBJ2-5; 7 positions match TRBD1. The CDR3 totals 15 residues. The V gene end was trimmed by 1 base and the J gene end by 2 bases; junction bases not matched to a gene: 5. Germline V gives CDR1 SGHRS, CDR2 YFSETQ. The CDR3 DNA reads TGCGCCAGCAGCTTGATTCCCAGGGGGCAAGAGACCCAGTACTTC. It specifies CASSLIPRGQETQYF.

The chain couples TRBV20-1 to TRBJ2-2; 10 bases are shared with TRBD1. With V trimmed by 3 bases and J by 5 bases, 3 bases remained unmatched. The CDR3 contains 14 residues. Looked up from germline, CDR1 is DFQATT and CDR2 is SNEGSKA (reference sequence). The CDR3 region is CSASGDRGTGELFF. CDR3 nucleotides: TGCAGTGCTAGTGGGGACAGGGGAACCGGGGAGCTGTTTTTT.

The chain has TRBV12-5 and TRBJ1-5; TRBD1 is a possible D gene (6 bases). The germline V and J ends were trimmed by 1 base and 5 bases, with 12 bases remaining between them. In germline, CDR1 is LGHNT, CDR2 FRNRAP. This CDR3 is 15 amino acids long. The CDR3 region is CASGLDGQPYQPQHF. In DNA, the CDR3 is TGTGCTAGTGGTTTGGACGGACAGCCGTATCAGCCCCAGCATTTT.

CDR3 coding DNA: TGTGCCAGCAGCCAAGAGACAGGGGGGCAGCCCCAGCATTTT. It encodes CASSQETGGQPQHF. The V and J genes are TRBV3-1 (or the pseudogene TRBV3-2) and TRBJ1-5; 9 bases align to TRBD1. The CDR3 is made up of 14 amino acids. The germline CDR1 and CDR2 sequences are LGHDT and YNNKEL (reference sequence). V shed 0 bases, J shed 7 bases, and the junction held 1 base outside the gene matches.

The chain has TRBV16 and TRBJ1-5, with TRBD1 as a possible D gene (6 bases). Per the germline V gene, CDR1 is KGHSY and CDR2 is FQNENV. The CDR3 sequence is 15 residues long. Trimming pared 4 bases from V and 6 bases from J, leaving 16 bases between. The CDR3 sequence is CASSPPGGGFQPQHF. The CDR3 bases are TGTGCCAGCAGCCCTCCGGGGGGGGGCTTTCAGCCCCAGCATTTT. Combining the CDR3 with reference TRBV16 and TRBJ1-5 gives the whole variable domain GEEVAQTPKHLVRGEGQKAKLYCAPIKGHSYVFWYQQVLKNEFKFLISFQNENVFDETGMPKERFSAKCLPNSPCSLEIQATKLEDSAVYFCASSPPGGGFQPQHFGDGTRLSIL.

The DNA for the CDR3 is TGTGCCAGCAGTCTCGACGGGATAACCAACACCGGGGAGCTGTTTTTT. This translates into CASSLDGITNTGELFF. The chain combines TRBV6-4 with TRBJ2-2; weak D call: TRBD2 (5 bases). The V end was cut by 5 bases, the J end by 2 bases, with 15 bases between. CDR3 size: 16 residues. CDR1 and CDR2 (germline): MRHNA, SNTAGT.

The chain carries TRBV10-2 and TRBJ2-3; possibly TRBD2 for D (6 bases). Germline V lookup: CDR1 WSHSY, CDR2 SAAADI. The V and J ends lost 5 bases and 4 bases respectively, with 13 bases between them. The CDR3 is 14 amino acids. The CDR3 sequence: CASSRGIESDTQYF. The CDR3 coding sequence is TGCGCCAGCAGTCGCGGGATAGAATCAGATACGCAGTATTTT.

This clone has just a few counts. The rearrangement joins TRBV19 to TRBJ1-1, with D possibly TRBD1 on 6 matching bases. There are 14 residues in the CDR3. Germline-derived CDR1 and CDR2 are LNHDA and SQIVND (reference sequence). Trimming took 3 bases from V and 5 from J, leaving 13 bases between them. Written as DNA, the CDR3 is TGTGCCAGTAGTATGGACAGCCAGGGTACTGAAGCTTTCTTT. This gives the protein CASSMDSQGTEAFF. The full variable domain, completed using reference TRBV19 and TRBJ1-1, is DGGITQSPKYLFRKEGQNVTLSCEQNLNHDAMYWYRQDPGQGLRLIYYSQIVNDFQKGDIAEGYSVSREKKESFPLTVTSAQKNPTAFYLCASSMDSQGTEAFFGQGTRLTVV.

The rearrangement uses TRBV19 and TRBJ2-7, with TRBD1 as a possible D gene (5 bases). Germline loops: CDR1 LNHDA, CDR2 SQIVND (reference sequence). Trimming removed 4 bases at V and 3 bases at J, with 10 bases between. The CDR3 length is 13 residues. CDR3 amino acids: CASSNRTFYEQYF. The CDR3 DNA is TGTGCCAGTAGTAACAGGACGTTCTACGAGCAGTACTTC.

V is TRBV7-2 and J is TRBJ2-3; 14 bases are shared with TRBD2. This CDR3 has 17 residues. J was trimmed by 2 bases and V by 7 bases; bases with no gene match: 8. CDR1 is SGHTA, CDR2 FQGNSA, per germline. The CDR3 loop reads CASISGTSGRVTDTQYF. The DNA of the CDR3 is TGTGCCAGCATTTCCGGGACTAGCGGGAGAGTCACAGATACGCAGTATTTT.

J is TRBJ1-2 and V is TRBV3-1 (or the pseudogene TRBV3-2), with 11 bases matching TRBD1. The germline gives CDR1 LGHDT, CDR2 YNNKEL (reference sequence). With V trimmed by 0 bases and J by 8 bases, 8 bases remained unmatched. The CDR3 consists of 16 residues. The CDR3 DNA reads TGTGCCAGCAGCCAAGATAGGGACAGGGGGTTTTGGGGCTACACCTTC. Translating gives CASSQDRDRGFWGYTF.

This chain connects TRBV12-3 or TRBV12-4 to TRBJ1-5; D ambiguous. The CDR3 loop spans 13 amino acids. V dropped 4 bases and J dropped 6 bases, with 10 bases sitting between them. CDR3 in amino acids: CASSSRGIQPQHF. The CDR3 nucleotides read TGTGCCAGCAGTTCTCGCGGCATTCAGCCCCAGCATTTT.

As for this clone: Other DNA sequences within the sample encode an identical CDR3. The chain carries TRBV28 and TRBJ1-5; D might be TRBD1 (5 bases). V shed 2 bases and J shed 0 bases, with 5 bases lying between them. Germline V gives CDR1 MDHEN, CDR2 SYDVKM. CDR3 length equals 14 residues. DNA of the CDR3: TGTGCCAGCAGTTTAACAGGTAGCAATCAGCCCCAGCATTTT. Amino acids: CASSLTGSNQPQHF. The full variable domain, completed using reference TRBV28 and TRBJ1-5, is DVKVTQSSRYLVKRTGEKVFLECVQDMDHENMFWYRQDPGLGLRLIYFSYDVKMKEKGDIPEGYSVSREKKERFSLILESASTNQTSMYLCASSLTGSNQPQHFGDGTRLSIL.

This clone was counted a single time. This chain links TRBV29-1 with TRBJ2-2, with D tentatively TRBD2 (6 bases). Per the germline V gene, CDR1 is SQVTM and CDR2 is ANQGSEA. Trimming took 6 bases from V and 6 from J, leaving 8 bases between them. The CDR3 has 11 amino acids. In DNA, the CDR3 is TGCAGCGTGCGGGAATCCGGGGAGCTGTTTTTT. Amino acid sequence: CSVRESGELFF.

The CDR3 loop is CASGRGLGTEAFF. CDR3 nucleotides: TGTGCCAGCGGCAGGGGGCTGGGCACTGAAGCTTTCTTT. The chain uses TRBV25-1 and TRBJ1-1; TRBD1 matches at 8 bases. V lost 8 bases, J lost 4 bases, and 6 bases stayed unmatched. The CDR3 runs 13 residues. The V gene's germline CDR1 is MGHDK and CDR2 SYGVNS.

This clone was seen only a few times. The chain couples TRBV6-5 to TRBJ2-7, with TRBD1 as a possible D gene (6 bases). The germline V gene encodes CDR1 MNHEY and CDR2 SVGAGI. The V and J ends lost 5 bases and 2 bases respectively, with 16 bases between them. This CDR3 spans 15 amino acids. The CDR3: CASSKAGQRTYEQYF. The CDR3 nucleotides are TGTGCCAGCAGTAAGGCAGGACAGAGGACCTACGAGCAGTACTTC.

The V call is TRBV18, the J call TRBJ2-6, with D unclear. The CDR3 has 15 amino acids. Trimming left V 3 bases short and J 0 bases short, with 6 bases between. CDR1 and CDR2 (germline): KGHSH, LQKENI. CDR3 protein: CASSPSLSGANVLTF. The CDR3 DNA sequence: TGTGCCAGCTCACCGAGTCTCTCTGGGGCCAACGTCCTGACTTTC.